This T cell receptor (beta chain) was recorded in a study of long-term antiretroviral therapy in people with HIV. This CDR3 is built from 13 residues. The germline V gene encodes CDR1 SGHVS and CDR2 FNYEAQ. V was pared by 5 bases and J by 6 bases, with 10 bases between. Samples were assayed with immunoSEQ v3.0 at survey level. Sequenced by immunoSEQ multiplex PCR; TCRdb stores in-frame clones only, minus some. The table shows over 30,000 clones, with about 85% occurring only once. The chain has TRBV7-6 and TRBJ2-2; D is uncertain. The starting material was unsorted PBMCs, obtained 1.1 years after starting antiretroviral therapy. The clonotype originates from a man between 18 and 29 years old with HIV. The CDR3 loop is CASSPILAGELFF. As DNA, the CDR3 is TGTGCCAGCAGCCCCATCTTAGCCGGGGAGCTGTTTTTT.